Listed below are T cell receptor beta chains from one sample, sequenced in a study of T cell repertoires in cytomegalovirus infection. In TCRdb, the reads were re-called with MiXCR into one record per CDR3 protein. This table holds nearly 700,000 distinct CDR3 sequences, around 32% found once. These TCRs' antigens remain unknown. The specimen comprised cultured PBMCs, sampled from culture after CMV antigen stimulation. These receptors originate from a human donor in good health (CMV status not recorded). Some clones in this sample may be carry-over from other donors' samples. CDR3s include the opening cysteine and the closing phenylalanine or tryptophan. D genes are given only for firm matches. Clone sizes are given selectively: once, few, many, or a class where the clone is expanded.

j_gene: TRBJ2-3; len: 14; abundance: few; v_gene: TRBV7-6; d_gene: NA; CDR3aa: CASSHRESTDTQYF; CDR3nt: TGTGCCAGCAGCCACAGGGAGAGCACAGATACGCAGTATTTT
j_gene: TRBJ2-7; len: 16; abundance: NA; v_gene: TRBV14; d_gene: TRBD1; CDR3aa: CASSHSPGQGKYEQYF; CDR3nt: TGTGCCAGCAGCCATTCTCCGGGACAGGGAAAATACGAGCAGTACTTC
j_gene: TRBJ1-2; len: 15; abundance: once; v_gene: TRBV4-3; d_gene: NA; CDR3aa: CASSQVAGTWTGYTF; CDR3nt: TGCGCCAGCAGCCAAGTAGCGGGTACGTGGACCGGCTACACCTTC
j_gene: TRBJ1-5; len: 13; abundance: many; v_gene: TRBV7-6; d_gene: NA; CDR3aa: CASSSQFNQPQHF; CDR3nt: TGTGCCAGCAGCTCCCAGTTCAATCAGCCCCAGCATTTT
j_gene: TRBJ2-1; len: 18; abundance: NA; v_gene: TRBV5-1; d_gene: TRBD1; CDR3aa: CASSLGLDGTGFYNEQFF; CDR3nt: TGCGCCAGCAGCTTGGGCCTTGATGGGACAGGGTTTTACAATGAGCAGTTCTTC
j_gene: TRBJ2-5; len: 16; abundance: NA; v_gene: TRBV7-8; d_gene: TRBD2; CDR3aa: CASSFPGLAHQETQYF; CDR3nt: TGTGCCAGCAGCTTTCCGGGACTAGCTCACCAAGAGACCCAGTACTTC
j_gene: TRBJ1-2; len: 15; abundance: NA; v_gene: TRBV4-1; d_gene: NA; CDR3aa: CASSYTVSGLGGYTF; CDR3nt: TGCGCCAGCAGTTACACAGTGAGCGGTTTGGGTGGCTACACCTTC
j_gene: TRBJ2-5; len: 12; abundance: NA; v_gene: TRBV20-1; d_gene: NA; CDR3aa: CSARRLGETQYF; CDR3nt: TGCAGTGCTCGCCGTCTTGGGGAGACCCAGTACTTC
j_gene: TRBJ2-1; len: 16; abundance: NA; v_gene: TRBV10-3; d_gene: NA; CDR3aa: CAISFTGSRKNNEQFF; CDR3nt: TGTGCCATCAGTTTCACCGGGTCAAGAAAAAACAATGAGCAGTTCTTC
j_gene: TRBJ1-1; len: 17; abundance: NA; v_gene: TRBV7-8; d_gene: NA; CDR3aa: CASSQRPGLRLGTEAFF; CDR3nt: TGTGCCAGCAGTCAACGCCCCGGGCTCAGATTAGGCACTGAAGCTTTCTTT
j_gene: TRBJ2-3; len: 16; abundance: few; v_gene: TRBV19; d_gene: TRBD1; CDR3aa: CASSKTGANSTDTQYF; CDR3nt: TGTGCCAGTAGCAAGACAGGGGCTAATAGCACAGATACGCAGTATTTT
j_gene: TRBJ1-4; len: 16; abundance: many; v_gene: TRBV20-1; d_gene: NA; CDR3aa: CSAPSRGGEANEKLFF; CDR3nt: TGCAGTGCCCCCTCCCGGGGCGGAGAGGCTAATGAAAAACTGTTTTTT
j_gene: TRBJ2-1; len: 16; abundance: NA; v_gene: TRBV6-2/TRBV6-3; d_gene: TRBD2; CDR3aa: CASRATSGRAGNEQFF; CDR3nt: TGTGCCAGCAGGGCGACAAGCGGGAGGGCCGGCAATGAGCAGTTCTTC
j_gene: TRBJ2-2; len: 16; abundance: few; v_gene: TRBV7-2; d_gene: NA; CDR3aa: CASSRQYPGSTGELFF; CDR3nt: TGTGCCAGCAGCCGTCAGTACCCGGGAAGCACCGGGGAGCTGTTTTTT
j_gene: TRBJ2-3; len: 14; abundance: few; v_gene: TRBV6-1; d_gene: NA; CDR3aa: CASNRPVHTDTQYF; CDR3nt: TGTGCCAGCAACCGCCCCGTGCACACAGATACGCAGTATTTT
j_gene: TRBJ2-1; len: 15; abundance: few; v_gene: TRBV12-3/TRBV12-4; d_gene: TRBD2; CDR3aa: CASRPKGLAAREQFF; CDR3nt: TGTGCCAGCAGACCAAAGGGACTAGCGGCCCGGGAGCAGTTCTTC
j_gene: TRBJ1-2; len: 16; abundance: NA; v_gene: TRBV20-1; d_gene: NA; CDR3aa: CSAISPEGAGRYGYTF; CDR3nt: TGCAGTGCCATTTCCCCGGAAGGCGCGGGGCGATATGGCTACACCTTC
j_gene: TRBJ1-5; len: 13; abundance: NA; v_gene: TRBV6-2/TRBV6-3; d_gene: NA; CDR3aa: CATIGDTYQPQHF; CDR3nt: TGTGCCACCATTGGGGACACCTATCAGCCCCAGCATTTT
j_gene: TRBJ2-7; len: 16; abundance: NA; v_gene: TRBV5-5; d_gene: TRBD1; CDR3aa: CASSSSARRGLYEQYF; CDR3nt: TGTGCCAGCAGCTCCTCAGCGCGCAGGGGGTTATACGAGCAGTACTTC
j_gene: TRBJ2-1; len: 11; abundance: NA; v_gene: TRBV11-2; d_gene: NA; CDR3aa: CASSSVIKQFF; CDR3nt: TGTGCCAGCAGCTCCGTAATTAAGCAGTTCTTC
j_gene: TRBJ2-5; len: 20; abundance: many; v_gene: TRBV7-2; d_gene: NA; CDR3aa: CASSLSPGHIMTKKKETQYF; CDR3nt: TGTGCCAGCAGCTTATCACCGGGACATATTATGACTAAAAAGAAAGAGACCCAGTACTTC
j_gene: TRBJ1-1; len: 16; abundance: few; v_gene: TRBV6-1; d_gene: NA; CDR3aa: CASSYSTGIMNTEAFF; CDR3nt: TGTGCCAGCAGTTACAGTACAGGTATTATGAACACTGAAGCTTTCTTT
j_gene: TRBJ2-5; len: 15; abundance: few; v_gene: TRBV27; d_gene: NA; CDR3aa: CASSPFGGEYGTQYF; CDR3nt: TGTGCCAGCAGTCCTTTTGGCGGGGAGTATGGGACCCAGTACTTC
j_gene: TRBJ2-7; len: 14; abundance: NA; v_gene: TRBV19; d_gene: NA; CDR3aa: CARGYRDRAYEQYF; CDR3nt: TGTGCCAGAGGTTACAGGGACCGCGCCTACGAGCAGTACTTC
j_gene: TRBJ2-1; len: 13; abundance: many; v_gene: TRBV4-3; d_gene: NA; CDR3aa: CASSQGTFYEQFF; CDR3nt: TGCGCCAGCAGCCAGGGGACTTTCTATGAGCAGTTCTTC
j_gene: TRBJ2-2; len: 13; abundance: few; v_gene: TRBV7-2; d_gene: TRBD1; CDR3aa: CASSSDRAGELFF; CDR3nt: TGTGCCAGCAGCTCGGACAGGGCCGGGGAGCTGTTTTTT